This TCR beta chain was sequenced during a study of blood T cells in healthy people across ages. Comment on this clonotype: Its antigen is currently unknown.

Study outcomes and limitations: PBMCs were not sorted, which prevented a conclusive comparison of naive versus antigen-experienced cells. Per-million-T-cell TCR beta diversity fell roughly linearly with age.

The CDR3 consists of 12 residues. The germline V gene encodes CDR1 MDHEN and CDR2 SYDVKM. Trimming left V 7 bases short and J 7 bases short, with 13 bases between. Together with a sample-barcoded 5' primer, a J-beta primer mix was included in a second PCR lasting roughly 6 to 12 cycles. TCRdb passed the 5' RACE reads through MiXCR, listing each CDR3 protein once. The sample includes about a million distinct CDR3 sequences, around 48% of them seen just once. V is TRBV28 and J is TRBJ1-1; D possibly corresponds to TRBD1 (6 bases). The receptor was derived from a man younger than 40 in good health. Material for sequencing was blood. The DNA of the CDR3 is TGTGCCAGCACGATTCAGACAGGTGAAGCTTTCTTT. This sequence encodes CASTIQTGEAFF.